This record covers a single T cell receptor (beta chain). Its antigen is unknown. TCRdb's table, derived via immunoSEQ multiplex PCR, lists solely in-frame clones and lacks some. The table records some 3,000 clones, 14% of them present only once. This record belongs to a study of tumour-infiltrating T cells in Burkitt lymphoma. At the level of the study: This cohort included all epidemiological subtypes of Burkitt lymphoma. Repertoire clonality predicted overall and progression-free survival.

This CDR3 spans 12 amino acids. V shed 3 bases and J shed 2 bases, with 3 bases lying between them. Germline V gene data show CDR1 as KGHSH and CDR2 as LQKENI. Points from the study as a whole: Several public clonotypes recurred in numerous Burkitt lymphoma patients.

Sequenced sample: tumor tissue. This chain links TRBV18 with TRBJ2-3; D call uncertain. The clonotype comes from a human donor with Burkitt lymphoma. The DNA for the CDR3 is TGTGCCAGCTCACCGGTCACAGATACGCAGTATTTT. It encodes CASSPVTDTQYF.